These 14 T cell receptor beta chains share one sample of origin, sequenced in a study of blood T cells in healthy people across ages (dated by TCRdb to between 2015 and 2016). Preparation of the library involved 5' RACE. Data came from an Illumina HiSeq 2500. A second PCR of 7 to 11 cycles was performed with a sample-barcoded 5' primer and a J-beta primer mix. The public reads were reprocessed in TCRdb via fastp at Q25 and MiXCR, keeping in-frame beta chains. A single entry per CDR3 protein holds the most common genes and DNA from its merged rows. The sample profile shows more than 800,000 distinct CDR3 sequences; more than 25% of them were found once. The ten most abundant clones make up around 16% of the sample. Source material: blood. Source of these receptors: a woman at least 80 years old in good health.

The sample holds many counts of this clonotype. This chain links TRBV7-9 with TRBJ1-2; TRBD1 might be the D (6 bases). Trimming shortened V by 1 base and J by 5 bases, and 11 bases separated the two germline ends. CDR1 is SEHNR, CDR2 FQNEAQ, per germline (reference sequence). The CDR3 has 14 residues. The CDR3 loop reads CASSLEGGPYGYTF. The CDR3 DNA is TGTGCCAGCAGCTTAGAGGGGGGGCCATATGGCTACACCTTC.

The table lists this clonotype with many counts. The chain is built from TRBV9 and TRBJ1-1, with TRBD1 matching 7 bases. Germline V gene lookup returns CDR1 SGDLS and CDR2 YYNGEE. The CDR3 length is 14 residues. Trimming cost V 2 bases and J 0 bases; bases outside gene matches: 1. CDR3 loop: CASSVGTVNTEAFF. CDR3 coding DNA: TGTGCCAGCAGCGTGGGGACAGTGAACACTGAAGCTTTCTTT.

This clonotype was observed a few times. The J gene is TRBJ1-1, the V gene TRBV7-9; 7 nucleotides agree with TRBD1. Germline V lookup: CDR1 SEHNR, CDR2 FQNEAQ (reference sequence). This CDR3 comprises 14 residues. V shed 2 bases, J shed 1 base, and the junction held 1 base outside the gene matches. The CDR3 spells CASSLKGANTEAFF. CDR3 sequence (DNA): TGTGCCAGCAGCTTAAAGGGGGCGAACACTGAAGCTTTCTTT.

The rearrangement uses TRBV18 and TRBJ1-1, with D possibly TRBD1 on 6 matching bases. The V gene's germline CDR1 is KGHSH and CDR2 LQKENI. V was shortened by 0 bases and J by 5 bases, with 10 bases between the two germline ends. The CDR3 length is 14 residues. Here the CDR3 reads CASSPPMRGTEAFF. DNA for the CDR3: TGTGCCAGCTCACCACCTATGAGGGGGACTGAAGCTTTCTTT.

Only one count was recorded for this clonotype. This sequence joins TRBV6-2 or TRBV6-3 and TRBJ1-6, with a possible D match to TRBD1 (6 bases). Deletions cut 2 bases from V and 8 bases from J, with 22 bases between. The CDR3 has 18 amino acids. Germline V gene lookup returns CDR1 MNHEY and CDR2 SVGEGT. The CDR3 DNA sequence: TGTGCCAGCAGTTACCTCGCTCGGAGGGGGTCTTTTGATTCACCCCTCCACTTT. Protein product: CASSYLARRGSFDSPLHF.

The chain uses TRBV7-9 and TRBJ2-7; the D gene is possibly TRBD2 (7 bases). V lost 5 bases and J lost 2, with 19 bases in between. Germline V CDR1 and CDR2: SEHNR, FQNEAQ (reference sequence). This CDR3 has 16 amino acids. CDR3 in amino acids: CASSPGGASDTYEQYF. CDR3 DNA sequence: TGTGCCAGCAGCCCTGGGGGGGCTAGCGATACCTACGAGCAGTACTTC.

In its sample, this clonotype was seen many times. This CDR3 reads CASSPMRAGTDTQYF. The CDR3 DNA reads as TGCGCCAGCAGCCCCATGCGAGCAGGCACAGATACGCAGTATTTT. The J gene is TRBJ2-3, the V gene TRBV5-1; D call uncertain. V lost 4 bases and J 1 base, leaving 13 bases between the germline ends. CDR3 length: 15 amino acids. Germline values: CDR1 SGHRS, CDR2 YFSETQ.

This clonotype turned up a few times. The chain has TRBV11-2 and TRBJ1-6; D gene uncertain. The V gene lost 5 bases and the J gene lost 2 bases, with 13 bases spanning the gap. The CDR3 totals 16 residues. Per germline, CDR1 SGHAT and CDR2 FQNNGV. CDR3 sequence reads: CASSPDEMPYNSPLHF. DNA for the CDR3: TGTGCCAGCAGCCCGGACGAGATGCCCTATAATTCACCCCTCCACTTT.

This clonotype was detected many times. This chain connects TRBV18 to TRBJ2-3, with a tentative D call TRBD1 (5 bases). Germline V gene lookup returns CDR1 KGHSH and CDR2 LQKENI. The CDR3 is made up of 15 amino acids. V shed 6 bases and J shed 2 bases, with 15 bases lying between them. CDR3 residues: CASSPGQVDTDTQYF. The DNA of the CDR3 is TGTGCCAGCTCCCCAGGACAAGTTGACACAGATACGCAGTATTTT.

This clonotype occurred many times. The CDR3 DNA sequence: TGTGCCAGCAGCGCCCAGGGACAGGGTATTTACGAGCAGTACTTC. Translated, it gives CASSAQGQGIYEQYF. The chain is built from TRBV7-2 and TRBJ2-7; TRBD1 matches 9 bases. Germline loops: CDR1 SGHTA, CDR2 FQGNSA. Germline trimming cut 5 bases from V and 4 bases from J; bases unmatched to any gene: 9. The CDR3 has 15 amino acids.

This clonotype came up many times. The J gene is TRBJ2-1, the V gene TRBV6-2 or TRBV6-3, with 7 bases fitting TRBD2. Germline lookup yields CDR1 MNHEY and CDR2 SVGEGT. This CDR3 has 11 amino acids. With 8 bases clipped from V and 12 bases from J, the junction kept 7 bases outside the gene matches. CDR3 region: CASSDGRGQFF. In DNA form, the CDR3 reads TGTGCCAGCTCCGATGGGAGGGGGCAGTTCTTC.

The chain employs TRBV20-1 and TRBJ2-7; 8 bases map to TRBD1. Germline V gene lookup returns CDR1 DFQATT and CDR2 SNEGSKA (reference sequence). V gave up 0 bases and J gave up 0 bases; unmatched junction bases: 4. The CDR3 covers 15 residues. This chain's CDR3 is CSARDQGASSYEQYF. The CDR3 bases are TGCAGTGCTAGAGATCAGGGGGCAAGCTCCTACGAGCAGTACTTC.

This chain connects TRBV24-1 to TRBJ2-2, with 14 bases lining up with TRBD2. The V gene's germline CDR1 is KGHDR and CDR2 SFDVKD. The CDR3 consists of 19 residues. After removal of 6 bases from V and 0 bases from J, the junction contained 8 bases not matched to a gene. The CDR3 reads CATSPFGLAGGANTGELFF. Here the CDR3 DNA reads TGTGCCACCAGTCCTTTCGGACTAGCGGGAGGTGCGAACACCGGGGAGCTGTTTTTT.

This clonotype has ten or more counts. V and J are TRBV15 and TRBJ2-7, with a tentative D call TRBD2 (5 bases). Germline lookup yields CDR1 LNHNV and CDR2 YYDKDF (reference sequence). The CDR3 is 14 residues long. V was cut by 4 bases and J by 2 bases, with 12 bases left in between. The CDR3 coding sequence is TGTGCCACCAGCATAGATCCCGGGGCCTACGAGCAGTACTTC. As protein: CATSIDPGAYEQYF.